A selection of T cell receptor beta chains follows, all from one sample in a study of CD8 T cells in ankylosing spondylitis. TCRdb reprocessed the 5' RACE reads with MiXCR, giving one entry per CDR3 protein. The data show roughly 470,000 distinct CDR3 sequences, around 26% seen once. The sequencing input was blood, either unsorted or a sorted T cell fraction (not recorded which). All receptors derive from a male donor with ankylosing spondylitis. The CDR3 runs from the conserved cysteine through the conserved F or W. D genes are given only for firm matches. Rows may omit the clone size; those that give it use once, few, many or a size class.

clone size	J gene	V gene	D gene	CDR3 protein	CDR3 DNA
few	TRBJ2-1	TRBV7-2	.	CASSWGLALHNEQFF	TGTGCCAGCAGCTGGGGGCTAGCGTTACACAATGAGCAGTTCTTC
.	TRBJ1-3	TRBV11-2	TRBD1	CASSSTGNSGNTIYF	TGTGCCAGCAGTTCGACAGGGAACTCTGGAAACACCATATATTTT
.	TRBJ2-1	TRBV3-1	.	CASSGWGAYNEQFF	TGTGCCAGCAGCGGCTGGGGAGCATACAATGAGCAGTTCTTC
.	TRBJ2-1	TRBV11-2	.	CASSFGVGGGIYNEQFF	TGTGCCAGCAGCTTCGGCGTAGGGGGAGGAATCTACAATGAGCAGTTCTTC
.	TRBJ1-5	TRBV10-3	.	CATGDINQPQHF	TGTGCCACCGGGGATATTAATCAGCCCCAGCATTTT
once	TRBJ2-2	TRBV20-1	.	CSARDPSNTGELFF	TGCAGTGCTAGAGATCCGTCGAACACCGGGGAGCTGTTTTTT
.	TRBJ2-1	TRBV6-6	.	CASSYSGLFEQFF	TGTGCCAGCAGTTACTCAGGGTTATTCGAGCAGTTCTTC
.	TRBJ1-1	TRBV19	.	CASSIVWGAEAFF	TGTGCCAGTAGTATCGTATGGGGCGCTGAAGCTTTCTTT
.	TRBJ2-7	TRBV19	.	CASSMGVWYEQYF	TGTGCCAGTAGTATGGGAGTCTGGTACGAGCAGTACTTC
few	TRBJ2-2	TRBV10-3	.	CASLRDLENTGELFF	TGTGCCTCCTTGCGGGACCTAGAAAACACCGGGGAGCTGTTTTTT